This T cell receptor beta chain derives from a study of blood T cells in healthy people across ages. Together with a sample-barcoded 5' primer, a J-beta primer mix was included in a second PCR lasting about 7 to 11 cycles. TCRdb redid the calling of the 5' RACE reads with MiXCR, one entry per CDR3 protein. The table records roughly 900,000 distinct CDR3 sequences, roughly 50% of them present only once. Donors ranged from roughly 6 to 100 years old and were healthy Caucasians in Russia. Sequenced input: blood. This sequence originates from a man younger than 40 in good health.

The CDR3, as DNA: TGCAGTGCTAGAGCGCCGTACGCCTACAATGAGCAGTTCTTC. Translated, it gives CSARAPYAYNEQFF. The gene calls are TRBV20-1 and TRBJ2-1, with D unclear. The CDR3 has 14 residues. V gave up 1 base and J gave up 2 bases, with 9 bases separating them. The V gene's germline CDR1 is DFQATT and CDR2 SNEGSKA (reference sequence).